Given below is one TCR beta chain in context. The target antigen is unknown. Each of the donors was a healthy bone marrow donor. This entry belongs to a study of cytomegalovirus exposure and HLA in healthy donors. Background on the study: A prior study identified approximately 110 million unique TCR beta sequences from 200 million or so T cells.

The study ran its PCR with 60 Vbeta and 13 Jbeta primers. Clones were sequenced by immunoSEQ multiplex PCR, and TCRdb holds only the in-frame ones, with some missing. The sample contains approximately 180,000 clones, 85% to 90% of which appear only once. Findings and limits, study-wide: Differences between HLA loci emerged in a later analysis of TCR association rates, with DRB1 most and HLA-C fewest.

J was trimmed by 6 bases and V by 5 bases; bases with no gene match: 8. CDR3 length equals 15 residues. Germline-derived CDR1 and CDR2 are SEHNR and FQNEAQ (reference sequence). This TCR was sampled from a woman younger than 30 in good health and CMV-seronegative. This rearrangement joins TRBV7-9 to TRBJ1-1, with 11 bases identical to TRBD1. The sample comprised PBMCs. CDR3 sequence: CASSLTGTGGAEAFF. In nucleotides, the CDR3 is TGTGCCAGCAGCCTAACTGGGACAGGGGGAGCTGAAGCTTTCTTT.